The 15 T cell receptor beta chains below were found in one sample sequenced in a study of tumor and adjacent non-tumor tissue in lung cancer. No cell sorting was done before RNA was extracted from the tissue. Three rounds of nested PCR, following a modified ARM-PCR protocol, produced the TCRbeta library. TCRdb passed the multiplex PCR reads through MiXCR, listing each CDR3 protein once. The sample holds more than 75,000 distinct CDR3 sequences; 80% to 85% are singletons and the top ten take about 14%. Sequencing was performed on lung tumor tissue. The receptors come from a woman aged 45-59 years with non-small cell lung cancer.

Worth noting for this clonotype: The junction differs from germline at one of its ends, possibly a read error. The chain has TRBV29-1 and TRBJ2-1; perhaps D is TRBD1 or TRBD2 (5 bases each). This CDR3 has 13 amino acids. Germline V gene sequence: CDR1 SQVTM, CDR2 ANQGSEA. The CDR3 DNA sequence: TGCAGCCCGGAGGACACGCCCTACAATGAGCAGTTGTTC. Its translation: CSPEDTPYNEQLF.

This clonotype was counted once. The conserved phenylalanine or tryptophan normally closing the CDR3 is absent here, so this likely arose from a read error. The V call is TRBV12-3 or TRBV12-4, the J call TRBJ2-3; 9 bases are a match to TRBD1. The J segment lost 0 bases and the V segment lost 9 bases, leaving 10 bases of the junction unmatched. The CDR3 spans 16 residues. The CDR3 spells CARSRRQGGSTDTQYI. The CDR3 DNA is TGTGCCAGGAGTAGAAGACAGGGGGGAAGCACAGATACGCAGTATATT.

Worth noting for this clonotype: Given the absence of the conserved phenylalanine or tryptophan at the CDR3 end, a read error is likely. The DNA is omitted, as the CDR3 cannot be located on it reliably, and the CDR3 follows TCRdb's listing. The V gene is TRBV4-3, the J gene TRBJ2-2. Germline V lookup: CDR1 LGHNA, CDR2 YSLEER. The CDR3 spans 15 amino acids, including both terminal residues. The CDR3 loop reads CASSQDITNTGEVFS.

Of note for this clonotype: This likely comes from a read error, as the CDR3 has no conserved phenylalanine or tryptophan at its end. This chain connects TRBV11-2 to TRBJ2-5, with a weak D call TRBD1 (5 bases). Trimming shortened V by 1 base and J by 4 bases, and 19 bases separated the two germline ends. This CDR3 is built from 17 residues. Germline V gene data show CDR1 as SGHAT and CDR2 as FQNNGV. CDR3 loop: CASSLAPKGKIPETQYL. The CDR3 nucleotides are TGTGCCAGCAGCTTAGCCCCGAAGGGGAAGATACCAGAGACCCAGTACCTC.

This chain uses TRBV5-5 with TRBJ2-3; D call uncertain. Germline V gene sequence: CDR1 SGHKS, CDR2 YYEKEE (reference sequence). Deletions cut 5 bases from V and 2 bases from J, with 12 bases between. The CDR3 is 14 amino acids. The CDR3 reads CASSLIAITDTQYF. CDR3 bases: TGTGCCAGCAGTTTGATTGCGATCACAGATACGCAGTATTTT.

This clonotype was seen a few times. This could be a read error, since a much larger clone is one nucleotide away. The chain is built from TRBV5-1 and TRBJ1-6, with 7 bases fitting TRBD1. There are 20 residues in the CDR3. CDR1 is SGHRS and CDR2 is YFSETQ in the germline V gene. CDR3 coding DNA: TGCACCAGCAGCATTGAACCGGGACAGACTGCACGCTTGTATAATTCACCCCTCCACTTT. Protein: CTSSIEPGQTARLYNSPLHF. Looking up the rest from reference TRBV5-1 and TRBJ1-6 gives the full variable domain: KAGVTQTPRYLIKTRGQQVTLSCSPISGHRSVSWYQQTPGQGLQFLFEYFSETQRNKGNFPGRFSGRQFSNSRSEMNVSTLELGDSALYLCTSSIEPGQTARLYNSPLHFGNGTRLTVT.

This chain connects TRBV20-1 to TRBJ2-5; the D is unclear. The CDR3 runs 12 residues. From germline, CDR1 is DFQATT and CDR2 SNEGSKA (reference sequence). The V end was cut by 5 bases, the J end by 3 bases, with 10 bases between. CDR3 amino acids: CSAGWLKETQYF. As DNA, the CDR3 is TGCAGTGCTGGTTGGCTAAAAGAGACCCAGTACTTC.

Comments on this clonotype: The junction departs from the called germline gene at one end, perhaps through a read error. The chain carries TRBV20-1 and TRBJ1-5; D is unclear. CDR1 is DFQATT, CDR2 SNEGSKA, per germline (reference sequence). The CDR3 spans 13 residues. For the CDR3, the DNA is TGCAATGCTAGCAGGAGAGGCGATCAGCCACAGCATTTT. The encoded protein is CNASRRGDQPQHF.

Many counts were recorded for this clonotype. The chain has TRBV4-1 and TRBJ2-5; D is unclear. V was shortened by 0 bases and J by 2 bases, with 7 bases between the two germline ends. This CDR3 contains 14 residues. Germline assignment: CDR1 MGHRA and CDR2 YSYEKL. Written as DNA, the CDR3 is TGCGCCAGCAGCCAAGAAGGGCTACAAGAGACCCAGTACTTC. Its translation is CASSQEGLQETQYF.

As concerns this clonotype: At one boundary the junction diverges from the germline segment, which might be a read error. V gene TRBV20-1 combines with J gene TRBJ2-5; D is ambiguous. CDR1 DFQATT and CDR2 SNEGSKA come from the germline V gene (reference sequence). There are 13 residues in the CDR3. The CDR3 sequence: CTARHPLQETQYF. DNA for the CDR3: TGCACTGCTAGACACCCTCTACAAGAGACCCAGTACTTC.

This clonotype was observed a handful of times. A read error may explain this, as a much larger clone is one base away. The J gene is TRBJ2-7, the V gene TRBV28; 9 bases match TRBD2. CDR3 length: 16 residues. Germline loops: CDR1 MDHEN, CDR2 SYDVKM. J gave up 5 bases and V 2 bases, and 10 bases lay outside the gene matches. CDR3 residues: CASSLKLFSGRNEQYF. CDR3 sequence (DNA): TGTGCCAGCAGTTTAAAGTTGTTCAGCGGGAGGAACGAGCAGTACTTC.

The chain carries TRBV29-1 and TRBJ2-3; 8 nucleotides match TRBD1. Germline-derived CDR1 and CDR2 are SQVTM and ANQGSEA. The CDR3 totals 14 residues. The CDR3 DNA is TGCAGTGCGTGGACAGGGCTTCTCACAGATACACACTATTTT. This sequence encodes CSAWTGLLTDTHYF.

On this clonotype itself: Likely a read error: the CDR3 ends without its conserved phenylalanine or tryptophan. The J gene is TRBJ2-5, the V gene TRBV29-1; a possible D gene is TRBD1 (6 bases). V lost 6 bases, J lost 4 bases, and 15 bases lay in between. The length of the CDR3 is 13 residues. Germline V gene sequence: CDR1 SQVTM, CDR2 ANQGSEA. The CDR3 region is CSVGQRGGETQYL. The CDR3 DNA reads as TGCAGCGTCGGACAGAGAGGGGGAGAGACCCAGTACCTA.

To note about this clonotype: The missing conserved phenylalanine or tryptophan at the end of this CDR3 makes a read error likely. V usage is TRBV6-6 and J usage is TRBJ2-7; D remains ambiguous. V was clipped by 0 bases and J by 3 bases, with 12 bases between them. Germline values: CDR1 MNHNY, CDR2 SVGAGI (reference sequence). This CDR3 region has 15 residues. The CDR3 sequence: CASSYSSTSCYEQYI. Written as DNA, the CDR3 is TGTGCCAGCAGTTACTCGTCGACAAGCTGCTACGAGCAGTACATC.

The chain uses TRBV20-1 and TRBJ1-5; possible D gene TRBD1, 5 bases. This CDR3 comprises 13 residues. Germline CDR1 and CDR2: DFQATT and SNEGSKA (reference sequence). The ends were cut back, 8 bases at V and 0 bases at J, with 11 bases in the middle. The CDR3: CSSKGDSNQPQHF. The CDR3 DNA reads as TGCAGTTCTAAAGGGGATAGCAATCAGCCCCAGCATTTT.